This T cell receptor (beta chain) was found in a study of Ad26.COV2.S vaccination and SARS-CoV-2 variants. This clone is a singleton in its sample. As yet, its antigen is unknown. Study-wide results and limits: Spike-specific TCR breadth ran higher among vaccine recipients than placebo recipients. Breadth, reportedly substantial, characterized the spike-specific CD8+ and CD4+ T cell responses after vaccination.

After removal of 9 bases from V and 1 base from J, the junction contained 8 bases not matched to a gene. The CDR3 consists of 14 residues. From germline, CDR1 is SNHLY and CDR2 FYNNEI. Generated by immunoSEQ multiplex PCR, the TCRdb table keeps only in-frame clones and is missing some. The sample holds fewer than 50,000 clones, approximately 83% seen once. The TCR comes from a human donor who had recovered from COVID-19. The chain is built from TRBV2 and TRBJ2-5; 7 bases map to TRBD2. Sequencing used peripheral blood, obtained after recovery from COVID-19. The CDR3 sequence: CASRRSGIQETQYF. In DNA, the CDR3 is TGTGCCAGTCGTCGCAGCGGGATCCAAGAGACCCAGTACTTC.